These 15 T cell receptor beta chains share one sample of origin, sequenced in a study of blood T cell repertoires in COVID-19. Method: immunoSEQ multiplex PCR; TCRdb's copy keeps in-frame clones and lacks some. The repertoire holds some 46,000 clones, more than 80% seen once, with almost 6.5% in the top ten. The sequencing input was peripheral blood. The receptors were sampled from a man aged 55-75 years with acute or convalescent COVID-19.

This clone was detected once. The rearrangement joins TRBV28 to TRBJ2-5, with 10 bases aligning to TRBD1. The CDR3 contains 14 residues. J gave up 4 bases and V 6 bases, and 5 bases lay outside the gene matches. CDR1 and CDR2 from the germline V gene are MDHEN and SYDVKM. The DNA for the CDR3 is TGTGCCAGCAGCCACGGACAGGGGGGAGAGACCCAGTACTTC. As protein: CASSHGQGGETQYF.

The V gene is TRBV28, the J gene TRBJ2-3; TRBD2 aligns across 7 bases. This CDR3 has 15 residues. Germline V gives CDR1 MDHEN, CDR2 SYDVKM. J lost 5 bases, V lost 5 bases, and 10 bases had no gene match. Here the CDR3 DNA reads TGTGCCAGCAGTCGGAGGGAGGGGTTTGGAGATACGCAGTATTTT. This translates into CASSRREGFGDTQYF.

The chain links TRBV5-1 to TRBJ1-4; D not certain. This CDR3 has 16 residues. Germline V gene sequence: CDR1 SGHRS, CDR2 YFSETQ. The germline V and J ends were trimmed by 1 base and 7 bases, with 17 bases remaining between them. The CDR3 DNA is TGCGCCAGCAGCTTGATTTTGAGTTCCTATAGTGAAAAACTGTTTTTT. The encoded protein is CASSLILSSYSEKLFF.

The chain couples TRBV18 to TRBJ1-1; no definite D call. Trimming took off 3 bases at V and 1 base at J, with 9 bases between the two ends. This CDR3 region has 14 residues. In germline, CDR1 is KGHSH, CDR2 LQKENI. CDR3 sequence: CASSPAVSNTEAFF. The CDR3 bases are TGTGCCAGCTCACCCGCGGTTTCGAACACTGAAGCTTTCTTT.

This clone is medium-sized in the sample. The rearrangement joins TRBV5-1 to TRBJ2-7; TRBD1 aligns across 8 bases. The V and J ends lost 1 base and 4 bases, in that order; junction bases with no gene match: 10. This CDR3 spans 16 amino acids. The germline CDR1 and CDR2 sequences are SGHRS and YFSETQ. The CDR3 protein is CASSLITGTGQYEQYF. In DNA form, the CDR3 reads TGCGCCAGCAGCTTGATAACCGGGACAGGCCAGTACGAGCAGTACTTC.

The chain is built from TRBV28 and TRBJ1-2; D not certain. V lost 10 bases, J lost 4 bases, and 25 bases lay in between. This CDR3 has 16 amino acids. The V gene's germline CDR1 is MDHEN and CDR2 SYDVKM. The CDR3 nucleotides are TGTGCCACCATACTCCTAGACCAGCAACTCTCCTATGGCTACACCTTC. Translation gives CATILLDQQLSYGYTF.

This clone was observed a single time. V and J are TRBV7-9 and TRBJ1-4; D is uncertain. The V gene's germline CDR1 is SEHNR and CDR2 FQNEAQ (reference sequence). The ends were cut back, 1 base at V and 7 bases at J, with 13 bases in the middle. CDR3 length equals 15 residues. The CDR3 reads CASSLEGREVEKLFF. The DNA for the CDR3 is TGTGCCAGCAGCTTAGAAGGGCGGGAAGTTGAAAAACTGTTTTTT.

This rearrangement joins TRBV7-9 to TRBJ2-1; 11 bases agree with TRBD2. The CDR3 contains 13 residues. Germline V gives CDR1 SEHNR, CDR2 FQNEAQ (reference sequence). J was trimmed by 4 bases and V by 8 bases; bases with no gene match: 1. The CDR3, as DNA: TGTGCCAGCCGGACTAGCGGGTACAATGAGCAGTTCTTC. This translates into CASRTSGYNEQFF.

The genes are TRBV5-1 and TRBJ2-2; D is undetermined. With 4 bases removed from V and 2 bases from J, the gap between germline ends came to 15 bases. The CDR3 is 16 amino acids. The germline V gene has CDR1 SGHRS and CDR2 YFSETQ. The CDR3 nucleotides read TGCGCCAGCAGCCCTCCGGCGTCGACAAACACCGGGGAGCTGTTTTTT. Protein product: CASSPPASTNTGELFF.

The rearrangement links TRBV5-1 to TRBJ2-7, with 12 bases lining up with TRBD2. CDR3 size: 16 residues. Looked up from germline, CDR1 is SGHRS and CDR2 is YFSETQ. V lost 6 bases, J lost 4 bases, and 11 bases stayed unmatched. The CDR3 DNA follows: TGCGCCAGCACGACAGGAGGACTAGCGGGAAGATACGAGCAGTACTTC. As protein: CASTTGGLAGRYEQYF. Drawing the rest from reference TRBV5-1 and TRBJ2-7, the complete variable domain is KAGVTQTPRYLIKTRGQQVTLSCSPISGHRSVSWYQQTPGQGLQFLFEYFSETQRNKGNFPGRFSGRQFSNSRSEMNVSTLELGDSALYLCASTTGGLAGRYEQYFGPGTRLTVT.

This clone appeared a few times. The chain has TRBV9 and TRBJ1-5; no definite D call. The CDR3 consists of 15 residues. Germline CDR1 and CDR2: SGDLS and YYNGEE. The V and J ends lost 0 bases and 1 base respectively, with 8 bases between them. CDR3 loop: CASSVGGQSNQPQHF. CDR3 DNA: TGTGCCAGCAGCGTAGGTGGGCAAAGCAATCAGCCCCAGCATTTT.

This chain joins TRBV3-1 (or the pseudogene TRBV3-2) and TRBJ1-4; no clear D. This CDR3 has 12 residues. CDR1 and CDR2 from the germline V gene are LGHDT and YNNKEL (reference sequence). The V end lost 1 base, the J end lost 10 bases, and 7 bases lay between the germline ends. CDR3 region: CASSQVRGKLFF. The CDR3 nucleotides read TGTGCCAGCAGCCAAGTTCGGGGAAAACTGTTTTTT.

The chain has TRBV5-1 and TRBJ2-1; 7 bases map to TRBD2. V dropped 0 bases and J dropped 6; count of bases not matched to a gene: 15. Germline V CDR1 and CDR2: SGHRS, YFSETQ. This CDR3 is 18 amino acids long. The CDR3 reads CASSLVPSGGTVGNEQFF. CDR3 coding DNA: TGCGCCAGCAGCTTGGTTCCTAGCGGAGGAACGGTGGGCAATGAGCAGTTCTTC.

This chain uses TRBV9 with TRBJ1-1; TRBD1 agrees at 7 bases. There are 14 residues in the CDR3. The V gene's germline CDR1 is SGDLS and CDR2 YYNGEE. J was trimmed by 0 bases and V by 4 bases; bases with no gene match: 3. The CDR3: CASSTGVMNTEAFF. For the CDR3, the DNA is TGTGCCAGCAGCACAGGGGTAATGAACACTGAAGCTTTCTTT.

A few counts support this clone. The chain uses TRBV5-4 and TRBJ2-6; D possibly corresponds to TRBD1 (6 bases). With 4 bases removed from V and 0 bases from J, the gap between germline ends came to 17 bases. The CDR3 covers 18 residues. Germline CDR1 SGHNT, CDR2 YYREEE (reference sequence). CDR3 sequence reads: CASSKDSFLPSGANVLTF. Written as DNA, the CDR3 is TGTGCCAGCAGCAAGGACAGCTTTTTACCCTCTGGGGCCAACGTCCTGACTTTC.